The clone carrying this T cell receptor (beta chain) was seen many times. The CDR3 has 14 residues. V was clipped by 2 bases and J by 2 bases, with 12 bases between them. In germline, CDR1 is GTSNPN, CDR2 SVGIG (reference sequence). Using unique molecular identifiers, the investigators prepared the TCRbeta library. TCRdb recomputed calls from the PCR reads with MiXCR, one row per CDR3 protein. Among around 70,000 distinct CDR3 sequences, approximately 10% were seen once, and the ten largest hold over 10%. This entry is derived from a study of T-cell reconstitution after alpha-beta-depleted transplantation in children.

This TCR came from a boy aged 10-17 years with acute myeloid leukemia, due to receive a stem cell transplant. V is TRBV30 and J is TRBJ1-1; D possibly corresponds to TRBD1 (5 bases). Material: PBMCs, obtained before TCRalphabeta/CD19-depleted stem cell transplant. The CDR3 loop is CAWSWGVGNTEAFF. In nucleotides, the CDR3 is TGTGCCTGGAGTTGGGGGGTTGGAAACACTGAAGCTTTCTTT.